The clone carrying this TCR beta chain has only a few counts. What it binds is not known. Measured with immunoSEQ multiplex PCR; TCRdb has only the in-frame clones, and not every one. The table shows 90,000 to 95,000 clones, with about nine tenths occurring only once. This sample is drawn from a study of T cells in localized non-small cell lung cancer. CDR1 and CDR2 from the germline V gene are SGHNT and YYREEE (reference sequence). CDR3 size: 14 residues. Trimming removed 0 bases from V and 4 bases from J, with 10 bases in between. Study-level results: Researchers found a median roughly 50 of the top 100 tumor clones in adjacent lung.

The chain uses TRBV5-4 and TRBJ1-1, with D uncertain. The sequence was obtained from a man between 40 and 69 years old with stage I squamous cell lung carcinoma. This sample comprised peripheral blood, obtained before any cancer treatment. Written as DNA, the CDR3 is TGTGCCAGCAGCTTGGGGAGTTTAAGCACTGAAGCTTTCTTT. Protein sequence: CASSLGSLSTEAFF.